The present entry profiles one T cell receptor beta chain with its context. The data stem from a study of Ad26.COV2.S vaccination and SARS-CoV-2 variants. Study details: In the study, Ad26.COV2.S was injected intramuscularly once, or twice 56 days apart.

Losses at the gene ends were 2 bases for V and 4 bases for J; bases not matched to a gene: 15. Germline-derived CDR1 and CDR2 are MNHEY and SVGEGT. This CDR3 region has 18 residues. Treatment reported: roughly 19 received Ad26.COV2.S at low or high dose, single or two shots; roughly five received placebo; per-sample allocation not given. Specimens were obtained on day 63 following the first vaccine or placebo injection. Sequencing was performed with immunoSEQ multiplex PCR; in TCRdb, only in-frame clones are kept and a portion is missing. Found here are fewer than 800,000 clones, more than 80% of them singletons; the top ten hold approximately 1.5%.

The chain recombines TRBV6-2 or TRBV6-3 with TRBJ2-5, with 8 bases lining up with TRBD2. This sequence was found in a person between 18 and 65 years old who received the Ad26.COV2.S COVID-19 vaccine or a placebo. Sequences were derived from peripheral blood, sampled in a trial of Ad26.COV2.S vaccine versus placebo. CDR3 protein: CASSYPGPGTRVIETQYF. The CDR3 region has the DNA TGTGCCAGCAGTTACCCCGGCCCCGGGACTAGAGTAATAGAGACCCAGTACTTC.